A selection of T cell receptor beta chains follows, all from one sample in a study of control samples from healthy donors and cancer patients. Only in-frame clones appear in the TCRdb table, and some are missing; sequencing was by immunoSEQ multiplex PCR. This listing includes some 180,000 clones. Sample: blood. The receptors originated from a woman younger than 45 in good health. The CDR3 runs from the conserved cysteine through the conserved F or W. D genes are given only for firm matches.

CASSFGTRGEKLFF	TGTGCCAGCAGCTTCGGCACCCGAGGTGAAAAACTGTTTTTT	NA	TRBV7-9	TRBJ1-4
CASSSGGGAVPLHF	TGTGCCAGCAGCTCCGGGGGAGGGGCGGTGCCCCTCCACTTT	NA	TRBV3-1/TRBV3-2	TRBJ1-6
CASSRVAPGEKLFF	TGTGCCAGCAGCCGAGTGGCCCCCGGAGAAAAACTGTTTTTT	NA	TRBV7-8	TRBJ1-4
CASSLTGGNEQFF	TGTGCCAGCAGTCTAACAGGGGGCAATGAGCAGTTCTTC	TRBD1	TRBV28	TRBJ2-1
CASSQPDRDLTEAFF	TGTGCCAGCTCACAACCTGACAGGGACCTCACTGAAGCTTTCTTT	TRBD1	TRBV18	TRBJ1-1
CASSEQGATQPQHF	TGTGCCAGCAGCGAACAGGGGGCTACTCAGCCCCAGCATTTT	TRBD1	TRBV6-4	TRBJ1-5
CASSYDPYQDYGYTF	TGTGCCAGCAGTTACGACCCATATCAGGACTATGGCTACACCTTC	NA	TRBV6-5	TRBJ1-2
CASSYRGTGELFF	TGTGCCAGCAGTTACAGGGGAACCGGGGAGCTGTTTTTT	TRBD1	TRBV28	TRBJ2-2
CASSLSRTGRTRFF	TGTGCCAGCAGTCTCTCGAGGACAGGCCGTACGAGGTTCTTT	TRBD1	TRBV6-5	TRBJ1-1
CASSFGTSGVLLDTQYF	TGTGCCAGCAGTTTTGGGACTAGCGGGGTATTGTTAGATACGCAGTATTTT	TRBD2	TRBV9	TRBJ2-3
CASSYGLTNTGELFF	TGTGCCAGCAGTTATGGGCTAACGAACACCGGGGAGCTGTTTTTT	NA	TRBV6-5	TRBJ2-2
CASSLKGEKLFF	TGCGCCAGCAGCTTGAAGGGGGAAAAACTGTTTTTT	NA	TRBV5-1	TRBJ1-4
CASRLYNEQFF	TGTGCCAGCAGACTATACAATGAGCAGTTCTTC	NA	TRBV27	TRBJ2-1
CASALSGANVLTF	TGTGCCAGTGCGCTCTCTGGGGCCAACGTCCTGACTTTC	NA	TRBV19	TRBJ2-6
CASSSGTEASPLHF	TGCGCCAGCAGTTCCGGGACAGAGGCTTCACCCCTCCACTTT	TRBD1	TRBV5-1	TRBJ1-6
CASSTSGSGSYEQYF	TGTGCCAGCAGTACCTCAGGATCGGGCTCCTACGAGCAGTACTTC	NA	TRBV6-5	TRBJ2-7
CASSVRDGGYEQYF	TGTGCCAGCTCAGTCCGGGACGGAGGCTACGAGCAGTACTTC	NA	TRBV18	TRBJ2-7
CASSITAGNTIYF	TGTGCCAGTAGCATCACAGCTGGAAACACCATATATTTT	NA	TRBV19	TRBJ1-3
CASRTRRVDNSPLHF	TGTGCCAGCAGGACTCGGAGGGTAGATAATTCACCCCTCCACTTT	NA	TRBV2	TRBJ1-6
CASSQRLTTQGPNEKLFF	TGCGCCAGCAGCCAACGACTTACTACACAGGGCCCTAATGAAAAACTGTTTTTT	NA	TRBV4-1	TRBJ1-4
CASSPTDRGKTEAFF	TGTGCCAGCTCACCAACGGACAGGGGGAAAACTGAAGCTTTCTTT	TRBD1	TRBV18	TRBJ1-1
CASSFRGAYEQFF	TGTGCCAGCAGCTTTCGAGGGGCTTATGAGCAGTTCTTC	NA	TRBV11-2	TRBJ2-1
CASTQRGTGDSPLHF	TGTGCCAGCACCCAAAGGGGGACAGGGGATTCACCCCTCCACTTT	TRBD1	TRBV6-5	TRBJ1-6
CASSMTGAYEQYF	TGTGCCAGTAGTATGACAGGGGCCTACGAGCAGTACTTC	TRBD1	TRBV19	TRBJ2-7
CASIMRRGFTGELFF	TGTGCCAGTATAATGAGAAGGGGGTTCACCGGGGAGCTGTTTTTT	NA	TRBV19	TRBJ2-2
CASSQATGNTEAFF	TGCGCCAGCAGCCAAGCGACAGGAAACACTGAAGCTTTCTTT	NA	TRBV4-1	TRBJ1-1
CASSSTGIGNQPQHF	TGTGCCAGCAGCTCAACAGGGATTGGCAATCAGCCCCAGCATTTT	NA	TRBV6-6	TRBJ1-5
CASSPRTGGNEQFF	TGCGCCAGCAGCCCCCGAACAGGGGGCAATGAGCAGTTCTTC	TRBD1	TRBV5-1	TRBJ2-1
CASSFSNSPLHF	TGTGCCAGCAGTTTCAGTAATTCACCCCTCCACTTT	NA	TRBV6-5	TRBJ1-6
CASSLFRSKSETQYF	TGTGCCAGCAGTTTATTTAGATCAAAATCGGAGACCCAGTACTTC	NA	TRBV27	TRBJ2-5
CASSARSTNYGYTF	TGTGCCAGCAGCGCAAGGAGCACTAACTATGGCTACACCTTC	NA	TRBV5-8	TRBJ1-2
CASSPTLGRNQPQHF	TGCGCCAGCAGCCCAACTTTGGGAAGAAATCAGCCCCAGCATTTT	NA	TRBV5-1	TRBJ1-5
CASRLAGAEAFF	TGTGCCAGCAGGCTTGCCGGGGCTGAAGCTTTCTTT	NA	TRBV28	TRBJ1-1
CASSLFAFQEVSYNEQFF	TGTGCCAGCAGTTTATTCGCATTCCAGGAGGTCTCCTACAATGAGCAGTTCTTC	NA	TRBV28	TRBJ2-1
CASKATGGSPATSTDTQYF	TGTGCCAGCAAGGCGACAGGGGGGTCTCCCGCCACTAGCACAGATACGCAGTATTTT	TRBD1	TRBV2	TRBJ2-3
CASSLLGGLNEQFF	TGTGCCAGCAGCTTGTTAGGGGGCCTCAATGAGCAGTTCTTC	TRBD1	TRBV5-5	TRBJ2-1
CASSLELSYEQYF	TGCGCCAGCAGCTTGGAGCTGTCCTACGAGCAGTACTTC	NA	TRBV5-1	TRBJ2-7
CASSRDRGTNTEAFF	TGCGCCAGCAGCCGGGACAGGGGGACGAACACTGAAGCTTTCTTT	TRBD1	TRBV4-3	TRBJ1-1
CASSQVRGRLNEKLFF	TGCGCCAGCAGCCAAGTACGAGGACGGCTTAATGAAAAACTGTTTTTT	NA	TRBV4-1	TRBJ1-4
CASSEGVSGLEGNTIYF	TGTGCCAGCAGTGAGGGGGTTTCAGGGCTGGAGGGAAACACCATATATTTT	NA	TRBV25-1	TRBJ1-3
CASGSSSGTGGPTGELFF	TGTGCTAGTGGTTCGTCCTCCGGGACAGGGGGCCCTACCGGGGAGCTGTTTTTT	TRBD1	TRBV12-5	TRBJ2-2
CASSAQGANTGELFF	TGTGCCAGCAGCGCTCAGGGGGCGAACACCGGGGAGCTGTTTTTT	TRBD1	TRBV2	TRBJ2-2
CASSFRLGTNTGELFF	TGTGCCAGCAGCTTTAGGTTGGGAACGAACACCGGGGAGCTGTTTTTT	NA	TRBV7-2	TRBJ2-2
CASSPTGVRTTDTQYF	TGCGCCAGCAGCCCCACGGGGGTACGGACAACAGATACGCAGTATTTT	NA	TRBV4-1	TRBJ2-3
CASSLPRRTGRIPWGNTIYF	TGTGCCAGCAGCTTACCGAGAAGGACAGGGAGGATCCCGTGGGGAAACACCATATATTTT	TRBD1	TRBV7-3	TRBJ1-3
CASSAGSGELFF	TGTGCCAGCAGTGCCGGGTCCGGGGAGCTGTTTTTT	NA	TRBV2	TRBJ2-2
CASRRGGQMNTEAFF	TGTGCCAGCAGAAGGGGCGGACAGATGAACACTGAAGCTTTCTTT	NA	TRBV27	TRBJ1-1
CASRYSGNTIYF	TGTGCCAGCAGGTACTCTGGAAACACCATATATTTT	NA	TRBV12-3/TRBV12-4	TRBJ1-3
CASSVGPRGSGNTIYF	TGTGCCAGCAGCGTAGGTCCCCGTGGCTCTGGAAACACCATATATTTT	NA	TRBV9	TRBJ1-3
CASSPGPAYEQYF	TGTGCCAGCTCACCGGGGCCAGCCTACGAGCAGTACTTC	NA	TRBV18	TRBJ2-7
CASSLTERSYEQYF	TGTGCCAGCAGCTTAACAGAGAGATCCTACGAGCAGTACTTC	NA	TRBV5-4	TRBJ2-7
CSVPGQLIAGELFF	TGCAGCGTCCCGGGACAGCTTATCGCCGGGGAGCTGTTTTTT	TRBD1	TRBV29-1	TRBJ2-2
CASSEQGNYGYTF	TGTGCCAGCAGTGAACAGGGCAACTATGGCTACACCTTC	NA	TRBV2	TRBJ1-2